The source of this T cell receptor beta chain is a study of cytomegalovirus exposure and HLA in healthy donors. General study results and limits: Most TCR sequences were seen very rarely across donors, but some public TCRs occurred in many.

In the PCR, 60 Vbeta and 13 Jbeta primers were used. Some clones are missing from TCRdb's copy, which holds only in-frame ones; the method was immunoSEQ multiplex PCR. The sample includes more than 65,000 clones, 76% of them seen just once. Between the trimmed V and J ends, which lost 0 bases and 1 base, there was a span of 8 bases. The CDR3 covers 15 residues. The germline gives CDR1 MRHNA, CDR2 SNTAGT. About this clone: What it recognizes is unknown. The conserved phenylalanine or tryptophan is not found at the CDR3 terminus, so this likely reflects a read error.

The chain links TRBV6-4 to TRBJ2-3; perhaps TRBD2 as D (5 bases). The sample comprised PBMCs. The sequence was collected from a man aged 35 to 55 in good health and CMV-seronegative. The CDR3 coding sequence is TGTGCCAGCAGTGACTCTAGCGCGGGCACAGATACGCAGTATCTT. It specifies CASSDSSAGTDTQYL.